Listed below are T cell receptor beta chains from one sample, sequenced in a study of cytomegalovirus exposure and HLA in healthy donors. Assay used: immunoSEQ multiplex PCR; TCRdb lists only in-frame clones, some missing. Of 42,000 or so clones listed, around half are singletons. The source material was PBMCs. These receptors were obtained from a human donor in good health. The CDR3 runs from the conserved cysteine through the conserved F or W. A D gene is named only where the DNA matches it firmly. Part of the rows lack a size; the others show once, few, many or a class for expanded clones.

d_call: TRBD2; v_call: TRBV19; j_call: TRBJ2-1; clone_size: few; cdr3_aa: CASSIAERGRTYNEQFF; cdr3_nt: TGTGCCAGTAGTATAGCCGAGCGGGGGAGGACCTACAATGAGCAGTTCTTC
d_call: .; v_call: TRBV5-6; j_call: TRBJ2-5; clone_size: .; cdr3_aa: CASSLAGRGLGETQYF; cdr3_nt: TGTGCCAGCAGCTTGGCCGGAAGGGGATTGGGAGAGACCCAGTACTTC
d_call: TRBD1; v_call: TRBV5-1; j_call: TRBJ2-3; clone_size: .; cdr3_aa: CASSLVQGGTDTQYF; cdr3_nt: TGCGCCAGCAGCTTGGTTCAGGGGGGCACAGATACGCAGTATTTT
d_call: .; v_call: TRBV19; j_call: TRBJ2-3; clone_size: .; cdr3_aa: CASSILLRDTQYF; cdr3_nt: TGTGCCAGTAGTATTCTTCTCCGGGATACGCAGTATTTT
d_call: .; v_call: TRBV29-1; j_call: TRBJ2-7; clone_size: .; cdr3_aa: CSVQTSNSYEQYF; cdr3_nt: TGCAGCGTCCAGACTAGTAACTCCTACGAGCAGTACTTC
d_call: TRBD1; v_call: TRBV7-8; j_call: TRBJ1-5; clone_size: .; cdr3_aa: CASSLFTTGGNQPQHF; cdr3_nt: TGTGCCAGCAGCTTATTTACGACAGGGGGAAATCAGCCCCAGCATTTT
d_call: TRBD1; v_call: TRBV11-2; j_call: TRBJ2-1; clone_size: .; cdr3_aa: CASSLPGTGSEQFF; cdr3_nt: TGTGCCAGCAGCTTGCCGGGGACAGGGAGTGAGCAGTTCTTC
d_call: TRBD1; v_call: TRBV30; j_call: TRBJ1-1; clone_size: .; cdr3_aa: CAWTKTGTGGPEAFF; cdr3_nt: TGTGCCTGGACTAAAACCGGGACAGGGGGTCCTGAAGCTTTCTTT
d_call: TRBD1; v_call: TRBV5-4; j_call: TRBJ1-3; clone_size: .; cdr3_aa: CASSLDRGGSGNTIYF; cdr3_nt: TGTGCCAGCAGCTTGGACAGGGGGGGTTCTGGAAACACCATATATTTT
d_call: TRBD2; v_call: TRBV29-1; j_call: TRBJ2-3; clone_size: .; cdr3_aa: CSVDRYRGGTDTQYF; cdr3_nt: TGCAGCGTTGACCGGTATCGGGGGGGCACAGATACGCAGTATTTT
d_call: TRBD1; v_call: TRBV7-6; j_call: TRBJ2-3; clone_size: few; cdr3_aa: CASAAAGTGTDTQYF; cdr3_nt: TGTGCCAGCGCAGCAGCCGGGACAGGGACCGATACGCAGTATTTT
d_call: TRBD2; v_call: TRBV2; j_call: TRBJ2-3; clone_size: .; cdr3_aa: CASKVGGPVDTQYF; cdr3_nt: TGTGCCAGCAAAGTGGGAGGGCCTGTAGATACGCAGTATTTT
d_call: TRBD2; v_call: TRBV11-2; j_call: TRBJ2-5; clone_size: .; cdr3_aa: CASSFQWGGQETQYF; cdr3_nt: TGTGCCAGCAGCTTCCAATGGGGGGGCCAAGAGACCCAGTACTTC
d_call: TRBD1; v_call: TRBV19; j_call: TRBJ1-1; clone_size: .; cdr3_aa: CASTYRGGTEAFF; cdr3_nt: TGTGCCAGTACCTACAGGGGAGGCACTGAAGCTTTCTTT
d_call: TRBD2; v_call: TRBV2; j_call: TRBJ2-7; clone_size: few; cdr3_aa: CASSIATSGRYEQYF; cdr3_nt: TGTGCCAGCAGTATCGCGACTAGCGGGAGATACGAGCAGTACTTC
d_call: TRBD1; v_call: TRBV9; j_call: TRBJ1-1; clone_size: once; cdr3_aa: CASSSRQGNTEAFF; cdr3_nt: TGTGCCAGCAGCTCCAGACAGGGGAACACTGAAGCTTTCTTT
d_call: .; v_call: TRBV9; j_call: TRBJ1-1; clone_size: once; cdr3_aa: CASSVENRPSEAFF; cdr3_nt: TGTGCCAGCAGCGTAGAGAACAGGCCCTCGGAAGCTTTCTTT
d_call: .; v_call: TRBV19; j_call: TRBJ1-6; clone_size: .; cdr3_aa: CASSLGSSYNSPLHF; cdr3_nt: TGTGCCAGTAGTCTGGGGAGCTCCTATAATTCACCCCTCCACTTT
d_call: .; v_call: TRBV5-6; j_call: TRBJ2-7; clone_size: .; cdr3_aa: CASSFLRGEQYF; cdr3_nt: TGTGCCAGCAGCTTTTTAAGGGGCGAGCAGTACTTC
d_call: .; v_call: TRBV2; j_call: TRBJ1-6; clone_size: .; cdr3_aa: CASSEYQTGKNSPLHF; cdr3_nt: TGTGCCAGCAGTGAGTACCAGACAGGAAAGAATTCACCCCTCCACTTT
d_call: TRBD1; v_call: TRBV5-1; j_call: TRBJ2-3; clone_size: .; cdr3_aa: CASRLGGTGGADTQYF; cdr3_nt: TGCGCCAGCAGGTTGGGGGGGACAGGGGGCGCAGATACGCAGTATTTT
d_call: TRBD1; v_call: TRBV11-3; j_call: TRBJ2-3; clone_size: .; cdr3_aa: CASSSKTGSTDTQYF; cdr3_nt: TGTGCCAGCAGCTCAAAGACAGGGAGCACAGATACGCAGTATTTT
d_call: .; v_call: TRBV14; j_call: TRBJ2-5; clone_size: .; cdr3_aa: CASSQGAQETQYF; cdr3_nt: TGTGCCAGCAGCCAAGGCGCCCAAGAGACCCAGTACTTC
d_call: TRBD1; v_call: TRBV15; j_call: TRBJ2-1; clone_size: .; cdr3_aa: CATSREQGARDEQFF; cdr3_nt: TGTGCCACCAGCAGAGAACAGGGGGCGCGGGATGAGCAGTTCTTC
d_call: .; v_call: TRBV6-5; j_call: TRBJ2-5; clone_size: .; cdr3_aa: CASSYRDTTRGETQYF; cdr3_nt: TGTGCCAGCAGTTATCGGGACACCACTAGGGGAGAGACCCAGTACTTC
d_call: TRBD1; v_call: TRBV7-2; j_call: TRBJ2-3; clone_size: .; cdr3_aa: CASSWGTVTDTQYF; cdr3_nt: TGTGCCAGCAGCTGGGGGACAGTCACAGATACGCAGTATTTT
d_call: .; v_call: TRBV4-1; j_call: TRBJ1-5; clone_size: few; cdr3_aa: CASSQEQVAANQPQHF; cdr3_nt: TGCGCCAGCAGCCAAGAACAGGTGGCAGCTAATCAGCCCCAGCATTTT
d_call: .; v_call: TRBV19; j_call: TRBJ1-5; clone_size: .; cdr3_aa: CASSILSGGNQPQHF; cdr3_nt: TGTGCCAGTAGTATACTATCAGGGGGCAATCAGCCCCAGCATTTT
d_call: .; v_call: TRBV7-2; j_call: TRBJ2-3; clone_size: .; cdr3_aa: CASSSYTDTQYF; cdr3_nt: TGTGCCAGCAGCTCCTACACAGATACGCAGTATTTT
d_call: .; v_call: TRBV29-1; j_call: TRBJ2-5; clone_size: .; cdr3_aa: CSVVKYLNDWANQETQYF; cdr3_nt: TGCAGCGTTGTAAAATACCTCAACGATTGGGCCAACCAAGAGACCCAGTACTTC
d_call: .; v_call: TRBV19; j_call: TRBJ1-1; clone_size: .; cdr3_aa: CASSIAVNTEAFF; cdr3_nt: TGTGCCAGTAGTATTGCAGTGAACACTGAAGCTTTCTTT
d_call: TRBD2; v_call: TRBV11-1; j_call: TRBJ2-5; clone_size: few; cdr3_aa: CASSLASTSGKGRTQYF; cdr3_nt: TGTGCCAGCAGCTTAGCGTCAACTAGCGGGAAGGGGCGGACCCAGTACTTC
d_call: .; v_call: TRBV19; j_call: TRBJ2-7; clone_size: .; cdr3_aa: CASSISGVRGIYEQYF; cdr3_nt: TGTGCCAGTAGTATTTCAGGCGTCCGAGGGATCTACGAGCAGTACTTC
d_call: TRBD1; v_call: TRBV19; j_call: TRBJ2-5; clone_size: few; cdr3_aa: CASSEAGGEETQYF; cdr3_nt: TGTGCCAGTAGCGAGGCAGGGGGCGAAGAGACCCAGTACTTC
d_call: .; v_call: TRBV19; j_call: TRBJ1-1; clone_size: few; cdr3_aa: CASTPRILRGGTEAFF; cdr3_nt: TGTGCCAGTACCCCGAGGATATTACGGGGAGGGACTGAAGCTTTCTTT
d_call: TRBD2; v_call: TRBV7-2; j_call: TRBJ2-5; clone_size: few; cdr3_aa: CASSSGLAVETQYF; cdr3_nt: TGTGCCAGCAGCTCGGGACTAGCGGTGGAGACCCAGTACTTC
d_call: TRBD1; v_call: TRBV28; j_call: TRBJ1-2; clone_size: .; cdr3_aa: CASSLSGTGSVAGYTF; cdr3_nt: TGTGCCAGCAGTTTATCCGGGACAGGGTCGGTCGCTGGCTACACCTTC